This T cell receptor (beta chain) was retrieved from a study of blood T cell repertoires in COVID-19. Study context: Collection of acute and convalescent COVID-19 samples took place in the United States, Italy and Spain.

Germline V lookup: CDR1 SGHKS, CDR2 YYEKEE (reference sequence). CDR3 length: 14 residues. Trimming left V 7 bases short and J 0 bases short, with 12 bases between. Only in-frame clones appear in the TCRdb table, and some are missing; sequencing was by immunoSEQ multiplex PCR. Altogether about 240,000 clones are present, 82% being singletons, with the ten largest covering 9.5% to 15%. The source of this sequence is a woman in her fifties or sixties with active or convalescent COVID-19. The gene calls are TRBV5-5 and TRBJ2-3; a possible D gene is TRBD2 (5 bases). The sample taken for sequencing was peripheral blood. The CDR3 is CASLRGPSTDTQYF. CDR3 coding DNA: TGTGCCAGCCTCCGGGGTCCTAGCACAGATACGCAGTATTTT.